The present TCR beta chain was sequenced within a study of Tregs in tolerant kidney transplant recipients. As for this clone: Its specificity is unknown.

Whole-study findings and limits: Validation in larger populations is needed because few patients were studied.

CD4+CD25+CD127- Tregs, CD4+CD25- non-Tregs, CD4 and CD8 cells were sorted. Germline V gene lookup returns CDR1 SGHAT and CDR2 FQNNGV. The CDR3 covers 13 residues. V was pared by 5 bases and J by 0 bases, with 7 bases between. Assay used: immunoSEQ multiplex PCR; TCRdb lists only in-frame clones, some missing. This table holds about 120,000 clones, roughly 92% found once. The sequenced sample was CD4+ T cells from blood. This chain joins TRBV11-2 and TRBJ2-5; D not certain. The source is a human donor in good health. The CDR3 loop is CASSQGNQETQYF. The CDR3 DNA is TGTGCCAGCAGCCAAGGGAACCAAGAGACCCAGTACTTC.